These 27 T cell receptor beta chains were all obtained from the same sample, sequenced in a study of vaccination and CD4 T cells after COVID-19. Cultured CD4+ T cells had their DNA profiled by the Oncomine TCR Beta short-read assay. TCRdb reanalysed the PCR reads using MiXCR and keeps one entry per CDR3 protein. The table has thousands of distinct CDR3 sequences, about 43% seen once. Their antigen targets remain unknown. Treatment indicated: approximately nine-day PBMC culture with coronavirus spike peptide pools or control peptides (ViraFEST assay). Researchers collected the unexposed donor's CD4+ T cells before the COVID-19 pandemic (2011-2018). Sequencing was carried out using CD4+ T cells from blood, cultured in vitro. The receptors stem from a human donor in good health.

The chain recombines TRBV30 with TRBJ2-7; 10 bases line up with TRBD1. This CDR3 has 12 amino acids. CDR1 GTSNPN and CDR2 SVGIG come from the germline V gene (reference sequence). Germline trimming cut 3 bases from V and 6 bases from J; bases unmatched to any gene: 2. Here the CDR3 DNA reads TGTGCCTGGAGCCGGACAGGGGGCGAGCAGTACTTC. Protein: CAWSRTGGEQYF.

J is TRBJ1-4 and V is TRBV7-9; 8 positions match TRBD1. The length of the CDR3 is 13 residues. V trimming: 9 bases; J trimming: 6 bases; junction bases outside the gene matches: 6. Germline CDR1 is SEHNR and CDR2 is FQNEAQ (reference sequence). For the CDR3, the DNA is TGTGCCAGTAGGTTGGGACAGGATGAAAAACTGTTTTTT. Translated: CASRLGQDEKLFF.

This clonotype was seen only a few times. J is TRBJ2-1 and V is TRBV20-1, with 8 bases aligning to TRBD2. V gave up 3 bases and J gave up 6 bases; unmatched junction bases: 13. Germline CDR1 is DFQATT and CDR2 is SNEGSKA (reference sequence). The CDR3 is 16 amino acids. This CDR3 is CSARGRPAGEGNEQFF. CDR3 sequence (DNA): TGCAGTGCTAGGGGACGTCCAGCGGGAGAAGGCAATGAGCAGTTCTTC.

The rearrangement uses TRBV5-3 and TRBJ2-5, with 11 bases identical to TRBD2. TRBV5-3 counts as an open reading frame of uncertain function. There are 16 residues in the CDR3. V was pared by 8 bases and J by 4 bases, with 13 bases of the junction left unmatched. The CDR3 DNA reads as TGTGCCAGCATGGGGGAAACCGGGACTAGCGGAGAGACCCAGTACTTC. Translated, it gives CASMGETGTSGETQYF.

A few counts support this clonotype. The rearrangement joins TRBV30 to TRBJ2-3; 7 bases line up with TRBD1. J lost 0 bases, V lost 0 bases, and 3 bases had no gene match. Germline CDR1 is GTSNPN and CDR2 is SVGIG (reference sequence). This CDR3 is 15 amino acids long. The CDR3 spells CAWSVLGQSTDTQYF. CDR3 coding DNA: TGTGCCTGGAGTGTACTGGGACAGAGCACAGATACGCAGTATTTT.

The chain employs TRBV30 and TRBJ1-4; 7 bases agree with TRBD1. Trimming cost V 4 bases and J 0 bases; bases outside gene matches: 5. Germline V CDR1 and CDR2: GTSNPN, SVGIG (reference sequence). The CDR3 has 15 residues. The CDR3 bases are TGTGCCTGGACCAGGACAGGCGCAACTAATGAAAAACTGTTTTTT. It codes for CAWTRTGATNEKLFF.

A few counts support this clonotype. The chain recombines TRBV7-2 with TRBJ1-6; the D is unclear. Germline CDR1 and CDR2: SGHTA and FQGNSA. The ends were cut back, 5 bases at V and 7 bases at J, with 9 bases in the middle. This CDR3 region has 13 residues. This chain's CDR3 is CASSQDGNSPLHF. For the CDR3, the DNA is TGTGCCAGCAGCCAAGACGGGAATTCACCCCTCCACTTT.

This rearrangement joins TRBV4-3 to TRBJ2-5; D perhaps matches TRBD2 (7 bases). V lost 0 bases to trimming and J lost 5 bases, with 19 bases between them. The germline V gene has CDR1 LGHNA and CDR2 YSLEER. The CDR3 is 17 residues long. CDR3 sequence reads: CASSQDPAGAIVETQYF. The CDR3 DNA follows: TGCGCCAGCAGCCAAGATCCCGCGGGGGCGATTGTGGAGACCCAGTACTTC.

This clonotype was seen once. The V and J genes are TRBV18 and TRBJ1-5; 11 positions match TRBD1. The CDR3 has 15 residues. Trimming removed 4 bases from V and 6 bases from J; junction bases left unmatched: 5. Germline CDR1 reads KGHSH; CDR2 reads LQKENI. The CDR3 nucleotides read TGTGCCAGCTCACTAACCGGGACAGGGGGTCAGCCCCAGCATTTT. This translates into CASSLTGTGGQPQHF.

This clonotype appeared a few times. The chain combines TRBV19 with TRBJ1-1; D is unresolved. Trimming stripped 1 base from V and 2 bases from J, with 8 bases between. There are 14 residues in the CDR3. Germline-derived CDR1 and CDR2 are LNHDA and SQIVND (reference sequence). CDR3 residues: CASSIGQSNTEAFF. The CDR3 DNA sequence: TGTGCCAGTAGTATAGGGCAGTCTAACACTGAAGCTTTCTTT. The whole variable domain, remainder taken from reference TRBV19 and TRBJ1-1, is DGGITQSPKYLFRKEGQNVTLSCEQNLNHDAMYWYRQDPGQGLRLIYYSQIVNDFQKGDIAEGYSVSREKKESFPLTVTSAQKNPTAFYLCASSIGQSNTEAFFGQGTRLTVV.

The V and J genes are TRBV12-3 or TRBV12-4 and TRBJ2-5; TRBD2 agrees at 11 bases. This CDR3 spans 15 amino acids. V shed 3 bases and J 5 bases; nucleotides not matched to a gene: 5. The CDR3 nucleotides are TGTGCCAGCAGTTTTAGCGGGGGGGCTGAGGAGACCCAGTACTTC. Encoded protein: CASSFSGGAEETQYF.

The chain couples TRBV6-1 to TRBJ1-1; D is ambiguous. V lost 6 bases and J 3 bases, leaving 11 bases between the germline ends. The CDR3 totals 13 residues. The germline V gene encodes CDR1 MNHNS and CDR2 SASEGT. This CDR3 is CASSRQSDTEAFF. CDR3 in DNA: TGTGCCAGCAGCCGCCAGTCAGACACTGAAGCTTTCTTT.

The chain uses TRBV30 and TRBJ1-2; D is possibly TRBD1 (6 bases). The ends were cut back, 3 bases at V and 7 bases at J, with 12 bases in the middle. The germline V gene has CDR1 GTSNPN and CDR2 SVGIG (reference sequence). The CDR3 is 12 residues long. CDR3 coding DNA: TGTGCCTGGAGACGGGGGGCGGCTGGCTACACCTTC. It encodes CAWRRGAAGYTF.

The chain carries TRBV29-1 and TRBJ2-7; D is possibly TRBD1 (7 bases). Germline CDR1 reads SQVTM; CDR2 reads ANQGSEA. The CDR3 consists of 15 residues. Trimming took off 3 bases at V and 6 bases at J, with 21 bases between the two ends. In DNA form, the CDR3 reads TGCAGCGTTGACACCGGGACAGCGATCGGGGGCGAGCAGTACTTC. Translation gives CSVDTGTAIGGEQYF.

This chain connects TRBV7-2 to TRBJ1-1, with 7 positions matching TRBD1. Per the germline V gene, CDR1 is SGHTA and CDR2 is FQGNSA. This CDR3 contains 17 residues. The V gene end was trimmed by 5 bases and the J gene end by 5 bases; junction bases not matched to a gene: 17. This chain's CDR3 is CASSRRDRAGVGTEAFF. CDR3 bases: TGTGCCAGCAGCCGACGCGACAGGGCAGGCGTGGGTACTGAAGCTTTCTTT.

In this sample, this clonotype is large. The rearrangement uses TRBV20-1 and TRBJ2-5; 13 bases are a match to TRBD2. CDR1 is DFQATT and CDR2 is SNEGSKA in the germline V gene (reference sequence). The CDR3 length is 16 residues. Losses at the gene ends were 0 bases for V and 6 bases for J; bases not matched to a gene: 7. The CDR3 sequence: CSARERTSGRGKTQYF. The CDR3 DNA sequence: TGCAGTGCTAGAGAGAGGACTAGCGGGAGAGGAAAGACCCAGTACTTC.

V gene TRBV20-1 combines with J gene TRBJ2-5, with a tentative D call TRBD1 (6 bases). The CDR3 is made up of 15 amino acids. Germline V gene sequence: CDR1 DFQATT, CDR2 SNEGSKA (reference sequence). Trimming removed 1 base at V and 2 bases at J, with 14 bases between. The CDR3 spells CSARGSPGQQETQYF. The CDR3 nucleotides read TGCAGTGCTAGAGGGAGCCCCGGACAGCAAGAGACCCAGTACTTC.

The chain joins TRBV7-9 to TRBJ1-1; tentative D call: TRBD1 (5 bases). The V and J ends lost 2 bases and 3 bases respectively, with 10 bases between them. The CDR3 runs 14 residues. Germline V gene lookup returns CDR1 SEHNR and CDR2 FQNEAQ (reference sequence). CDR3 in DNA: TGTGCCAGCAGCTTACGGGACGGTGACACTGAAGCTTTCTTT. This translates into CASSLRDGDTEAFF.

This clonotype has a handful of counts. The chain uses TRBV23-1 and TRBJ2-7; the match to TRBD1 covers 7 bases. TRBV23-1 is placed among ORFs of uncertain function. Trimming removed 2 bases from V and 6 bases from J; junction bases left unmatched: 7. This CDR3 spans 14 amino acids. The CDR3: CASSQRDSDCEQYF. CDR3 DNA: TGCGCCAGCAGTCAAAGGGACAGTGACTGCGAGCAGTACTTC.

V gene TRBV7-2 combines with J gene TRBJ2-1; tentative D call: TRBD2 (6 bases). The CDR3 contains 15 residues. Trimming left V 5 bases short and J 11 bases short, with 22 bases between. The V gene's germline CDR1 is SGHTA and CDR2 FQGNSA. CDR3 amino acids: CASSQYNARDSQQFF. DNA of the CDR3: TGTGCCAGCAGCCAATACAACGCCCGGGACTCGCAGCAGTTCTTC.

The chain recombines TRBV12-3 or TRBV12-4 with TRBJ1-2; D might be TRBD1 (5 bases). This CDR3 spans 14 amino acids. V lost 4 bases, J lost 4 bases, and 13 bases lay in between. The CDR3 loop reads CASSSPGGTYGYTF. The CDR3 bases are TGTGCCAGCAGTTCTCCGGGGGGTACCTATGGCTACACCTTC.

This chain connects TRBV27 to TRBJ1-2; no clear D gene. Trimming cost V 3 bases and J 4 bases, with 9 bases left between them. The CDR3 sequence is 13 residues long. The germline CDR1 and CDR2 sequences are MNHEY and SMNVEV (reference sequence). CDR3 DNA sequence: TGTGCCAGCAGTTTTGGGCAGACCTATGGCTACACCTTC. Translation: CASSFGQTYGYTF.

This clonotype was picked up one time. The V gene is TRBV7-6, the J gene TRBJ2-1; D is possibly TRBD2 (6 bases). This CDR3 has 14 residues. Germline V gives CDR1 SGHVS, CDR2 FNYEAQ. V was pared by 5 bases and J by 8 bases, with 16 bases between. The CDR3 bases are TGTGCCAGCAGCGAATCCACCTTAGCGGATGAGCAGTTCTTC. Translated: CASSESTLADEQFF.

The chain uses TRBV19 and TRBJ2-3; 7 bases map to TRBD2. J gave up 2 bases and V 7 bases, and 6 bases lay outside the gene matches. CDR1 and CDR2 (germline): LNHDA, SQIVND (reference sequence). This CDR3 region has 14 residues. The CDR3 DNA reads as TGTGCCAGTAAAAGCGGGGCCCCCACAGATACGCAGTATTTT. As protein: CASKSGAPTDTQYF.

This clonotype was detected only once. The V and J genes are TRBV20-1 and TRBJ2-2, with 8 bases lining up with TRBD2. Germline V gene data show CDR1 as DFQATT and CDR2 as SNEGSKA (reference sequence). The CDR3 has 17 residues. V lost 5 bases to trimming and J lost 0 bases; unmatched junction nucleotides: 11. CDR3 sequence: CSARKTSGPSNTGELFF. The CDR3 DNA reads TGCAGTGCTCGAAAAACTAGCGGTCCTTCGAACACCGGGGAGCTGTTTTTT.

The chain is built from TRBV24-1 and TRBJ1-2; tentatively, D is TRBD1 (5 bases). Germline CDR1 and CDR2: KGHDR and SFDVKD. The CDR3 sequence is 12 residues long. Trimming removed 4 bases from V and 7 bases from J, with 9 bases in between. The CDR3 loop reads CATSDDSGGYTF. In nucleotides, the CDR3 is TGTGCCACCAGTGACGACAGCGGTGGCTACACCTTC.

V and J are TRBV14 and TRBJ2-5; D is possibly TRBD1 (6 bases). V gave up 3 bases and J gave up 3 bases, with 11 bases separating them. The CDR3 is made up of 14 amino acids. Germline CDR1 and CDR2: SGHDN and FVKESK. CDR3 nucleotide sequence: TGTGCCAGCAGCCAGTGGACAGCTAAAGAGACCCAGTACTTC. Protein sequence: CASSQWTAKETQYF. The entire variable domain, with the rest obtained from reference TRBV14 and TRBJ2-5, is as follows: EAGVTQFPSHSVIEKGQTVTLRCDPISGHDNLYWYRRVMGKEIKFLLHFVKESKQDESGMPNNRFLAERTGGTYSTLKVQPAELEDSGVYFCASSQWTAKETQYFGPGTRLLVL.